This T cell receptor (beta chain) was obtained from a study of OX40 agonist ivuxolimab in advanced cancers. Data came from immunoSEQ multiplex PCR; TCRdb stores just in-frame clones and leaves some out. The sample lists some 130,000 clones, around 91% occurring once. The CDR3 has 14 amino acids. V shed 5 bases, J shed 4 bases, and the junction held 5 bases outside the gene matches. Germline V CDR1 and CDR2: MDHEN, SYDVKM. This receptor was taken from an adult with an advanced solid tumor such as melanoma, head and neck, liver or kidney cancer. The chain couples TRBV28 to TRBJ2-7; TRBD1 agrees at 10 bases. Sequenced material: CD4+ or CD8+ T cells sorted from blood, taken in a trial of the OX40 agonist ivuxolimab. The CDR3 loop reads CASSETGGYYEQYF. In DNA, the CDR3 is TGTGCCAGCAGTGAGACAGGGGGCTATTACGAGCAGTACTTC.